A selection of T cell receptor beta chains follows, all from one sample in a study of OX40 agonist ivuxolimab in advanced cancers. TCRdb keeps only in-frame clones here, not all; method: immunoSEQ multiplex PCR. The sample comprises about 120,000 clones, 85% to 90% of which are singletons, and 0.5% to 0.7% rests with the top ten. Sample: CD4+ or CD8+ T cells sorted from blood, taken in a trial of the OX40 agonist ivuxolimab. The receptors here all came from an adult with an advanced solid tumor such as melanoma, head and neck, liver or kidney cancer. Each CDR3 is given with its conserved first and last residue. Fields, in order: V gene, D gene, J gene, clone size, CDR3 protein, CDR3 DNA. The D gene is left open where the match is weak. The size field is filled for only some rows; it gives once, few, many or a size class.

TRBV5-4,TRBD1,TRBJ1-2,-,CASSLATGIFYGYTF,TGTGCCAGCAGCTTGGCGACAGGGATCTTCTATGGCTACACCTTC
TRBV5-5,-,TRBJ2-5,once,CASGGRGGTQETQYF,TGTGCCAGCGGGGGCCGGGGTGGGACCCAAGAGACCCAGTACTTC
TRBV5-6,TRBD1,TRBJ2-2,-,CASSPRTGGTGELFF,TGTGCCAGCAGCCCCCGGACAGGGGGCACCGGGGAGCTGTTTTTT
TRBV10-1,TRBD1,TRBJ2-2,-,CASSGSSGQTNTGELFF,TGCGCCAGCAGTGGGTCGTCGGGACAGACGAACACCGGGGAGCTGTTTTTT
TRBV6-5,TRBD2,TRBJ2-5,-,CASNQRGGRETQYF,TGTGCCAGCAACCAGCGGGGGGGCCGGGAGACCCAGTACTTC
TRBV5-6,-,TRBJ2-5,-,CASSLRGGTQETQYF,TGTGCCAGCAGCCTCAGAGGCGGGACTCAAGAGACCCAGTACTTC
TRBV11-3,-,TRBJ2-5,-,CASSLIGAMEYF,TGTGCCAGCAGCTTAATAGGCGCCATGGAGTACTTC
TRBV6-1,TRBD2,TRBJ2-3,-,CASTAGDLIGTQYF,TGTGCCAGCACCGCGGGGGACCTGATCGGTACGCAGTATTTT
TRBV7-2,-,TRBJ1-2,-,CASSPEYGYTF,TGTGCCAGCAGCCCGGAGTATGGCTACACCTTC
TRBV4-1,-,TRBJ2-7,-,CASRSGLGSSYEQYF,TGCGCCAGCAGGTCAGGTCTTGGGAGCTCCTACGAGCAGTACTTC
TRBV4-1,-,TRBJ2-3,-,CASGGAVQYF,TGCGCCAGCGGGGGAGCGGTGCAGTATTTT
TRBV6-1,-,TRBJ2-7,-,CASRGDSYEQYF,TGTGCCAGCAGGGGGGATTCCTACGAGCAGTACTTC
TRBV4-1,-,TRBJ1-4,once,CASSQAQEATNEKLFF,TGCGCCAGCAGCCAAGCCCAGGAGGCAACTAATGAAAAACTGTTTTTT
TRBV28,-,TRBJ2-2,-,CASKGGTSGTGELFF,TGTGCCAGCAAGGGGGGAACCTCGGGCACCGGGGAGCTGTTTTTT
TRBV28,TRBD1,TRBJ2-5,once,CASSSGQKETQYF,TGTGCCAGCAGTTCGGGACAGAAAGAGACCCAGTACTTC
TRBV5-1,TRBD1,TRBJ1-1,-,CASSPGQEYRTEAFF,TGCGCCAGCAGCCCAGGACAGGAGTATAGGACTGAAGCTTTCTTT
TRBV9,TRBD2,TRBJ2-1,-,CASSVEERGNEQFF,TGTGCCAGCAGCGTAGAGGAGCGGGGGAATGAGCAGTTCTTC
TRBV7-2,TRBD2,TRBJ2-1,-,CASSTRGSGGYNEQFF,TGTGCCAGCAGCACCCGGGGTAGCGGGGGTTACAATGAGCAGTTCTTC
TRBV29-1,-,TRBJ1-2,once,CSVETGPENYGYTF,TGCAGCGTTGAAACGGGGCCCGAAAACTATGGCTACACCTTC
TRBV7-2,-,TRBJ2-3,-,CASSSSEGDTQYF,TGTGCCAGCAGCTCTTCAGAGGGAGATACGCAGTATTTT
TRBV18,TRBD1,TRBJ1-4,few,CASSPPGQASEKLFF,TGTGCCAGCTCACCACCGGGACAGGCCAGCGAAAAACTGTTTTTT
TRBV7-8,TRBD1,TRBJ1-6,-,CASSLNGDRGNSPLHF,TGTGCCAGCAGCTTAAATGGAGACAGGGGCAATTCACCCCTCCACTTT
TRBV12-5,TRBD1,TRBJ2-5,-,CASGSGQGSNQYF,TGTGCTAGTGGTTCCGGACAGGGGAGCAACCAGTACTTC
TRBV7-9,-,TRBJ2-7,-,CASSSRTAFSYEQYF,TGTGCCAGCAGTTCTCGGACAGCCTTTTCCTACGAGCAGTACTTC
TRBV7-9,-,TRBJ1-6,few,CASSSGSSPLHF,TGTGCCAGCAGCAGCGGGTCGTCACCCCTCCACTTT
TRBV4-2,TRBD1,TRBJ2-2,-,CASSPRQGTTGELFF,TGTGCCAGCAGCCCCCGACAGGGGACCACCGGGGAGCTGTTTTTT
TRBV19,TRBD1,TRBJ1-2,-,CASSPSGQGYGYTF,TGTGCCAGTAGTCCCTCGGGACAGGGCTATGGCTACACCTTC
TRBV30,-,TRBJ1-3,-,CAWSVQAGNTIYF,TGTGCCTGGAGTGTACAGGCTGGAAACACCATATATTTT
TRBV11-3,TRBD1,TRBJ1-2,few,CASSLTGGYGYTF,TGTGCCAGCAGCTTGACAGGGGGCTATGGCTACACCTTC
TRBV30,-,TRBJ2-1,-,CAWKRGGAFYNEQFF,TGTGCCTGGAAAAGGGGGGGGGCCTTCTACAATGAGCAGTTCTTC
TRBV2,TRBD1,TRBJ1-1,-,CASNEGAWTTEAFF,TGTGCCAGCAACGAGGGGGCATGGACCACTGAAGCTTTCTTT
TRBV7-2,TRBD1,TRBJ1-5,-,CASSTDRDNQPQHF,TGTGCCAGCAGCACAGACAGGGACAATCAGCCCCAGCATTTT
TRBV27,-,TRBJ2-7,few,CASSHTRQSQQYF,TGTGCCAGCAGCCATACTAGGCAGTCCCAGCAGTACTTC
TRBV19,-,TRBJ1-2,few,CASSIARGYTF,TGTGCCAGTAGTATAGCCCGGGGCTACACCTTC
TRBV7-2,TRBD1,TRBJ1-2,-,CASSLQRTGTVNYGYTF,TGTGCCAGCAGCTTACAGCGGACAGGGACCGTTAACTATGGCTACACCTTC
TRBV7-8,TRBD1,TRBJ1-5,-,CASSLGQGQSNQPQHF,TGTGCCAGCAGCCTCGGACAGGGACAAAGCAATCAGCCCCAGCATTTT
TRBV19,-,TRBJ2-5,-,CASSTRQETQYF,TGTGCCAGTAGTACACGGCAAGAGACCCAGTACTTC
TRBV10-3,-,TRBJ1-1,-,CAISSLNTEAFF,TGTGCCATCAGCTCTCTGAACACTGAAGCTTTCTTT
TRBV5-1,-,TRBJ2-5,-,CASSLSIRSQETQYF,TGCGCCAGCAGCTTGAGTATACGGTCCCAAGAGACCCAGTACTTC
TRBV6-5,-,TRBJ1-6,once,CASSSTIPGYSPLHF,TGTGCCAGCAGTTCTACTATCCCCGGGTATTCACCCCTCCACTTT